These T cell receptor beta chains were read from a single sample in a study of blood T cell repertoires in COVID-19. Profiling relied on immunoSEQ multiplex PCR, and the TCRdb table lists in-frame clones only, not all of them. The sample includes 150,000 to 200,000 clones, roughly 80% seen only once; the top ten take about an eighth. Sequencing was performed on PBMCs or T cells enriched from blood (not recorded which). The source of these receptors is a middle-aged man who had recovered from COVID-19. CDR3s include the opening cysteine and the closing phenylalanine or tryptophan. Each record gives: clone size, V gene, D gene, J gene, CDR3 DNA, CDR3 protein. A D gene is named only where the DNA matches it firmly. A row's size may be missing; if present it is once, few, many or a size class.

.	TRBV11-2	.	TRBJ2-2	TGTGCCAGCAGCCCTACGAACACCGGGGAGCTGTTTTTT	CASSPTNTGELFF
.	TRBV28	TRBD1	TRBJ1-2	TGTGCCAGCAGTCTGACAGGGGGCGATGGCTACACCTTC	CASSLTGGDGYTF
.	TRBV9	.	TRBJ2-3	TGTGCCAGCAGCCCTCACCGGGAGCTAGCGTTCACAGATACGCAGTATTTT	CASSPHRELAFTDTQYF
once	TRBV29-1	TRBD2	TRBJ2-1	TGCAGCGTTCAGTCTAGCGGGTCGTACAATGAGCAGTTCTTC	CSVQSSGSYNEQFF
few	TRBV2	.	TRBJ1-3	TGTGCCAGCACCTCCGGGACAGGAAACACCATATATTTT	CASTSGTGNTIYF
.	TRBV9	TRBD2	TRBJ2-2	TGTGCCAGCAGCGCCCTAGCGGGAGGAGGAGGGGTCACCGGGGAGCTGTTTTTT	CASSALAGGGGVTGELFF
.	TRBV14	TRBD2	TRBJ2-3	TGTGCCAGCAGCCCGACTAGCGGGTTCACAGATACGCAGTATTTT	CASSPTSGFTDTQYF
few	TRBV14	.	TRBJ1-1	TGTGCCAGCAGCCAAGATATCTTCGGGGGGCGGAGAACTGAAGCTTTCTTT	CASSQDIFGGRRTEAFF
.	TRBV2	TRBD1	TRBJ1-5	TGTGCCAGCAGGACAGGGCTCAGCAATCAGCCCCAGCATTTT	CASRTGLSNQPQHF
once	TRBV4-1	TRBD1	TRBJ1-5	TGCGCCAGCAGCCAAGTTTTGACAGGGGGCAATCAGCCCCAGCATTTT	CASSQVLTGGNQPQHF
.	TRBV5-4	TRBD1	TRBJ1-1	TGTGCCAGCAGCGGACAGGGGCTAGATATGACTGAAGCTTTCTTT	CASSGQGLDMTEAFF
.	TRBV28	TRBD1	TRBJ1-2	TGTGCCAGCACCTCCGGGACAGTCTATGGCTACACCTTC	CASTSGTVYGYTF
.	TRBV7-6	TRBD1	TRBJ2-2	TGTGCCATTCGGGCCGGGACAGGGATCAACGGGGAGCTGTTTTTT	CAIRAGTGINGELFF
.	TRBV5-1	.	TRBJ1-2	TGCGCCAGCTCCGGAGATGGAGGAAGCTATGGCTACACCTTC	CASSGDGGSYGYTF
few	TRBV5-1	TRBD2	TRBJ2-2	TGCGCCAGCAGCTTTCCCCAAGCGGGAGCCCCACCCGGGGAGCTGTTTTTT	CASSFPQAGAPPGELFF
few	TRBV7-9	TRBD2	TRBJ2-7	TGTGCCAGCAGCTTGTCTGGCAGGGGGCCTAGCGGGAGATTTTACGAGCAGTACTTC	CASSLSGRGPSGRFYEQYF
.	TRBV7-2	TRBD1	TRBJ1-1	TGTGCCAGCAGGGGGGACAGACAGAACACTGAAGCTTTCTTT	CASRGDRQNTEAFF
once	TRBV12-5	.	TRBJ2-2	TGTGCTAGTGGTTTCCCGTCCGGGGAGCTGTTTTTT	CASGFPSGELFF
once	TRBV28	TRBD1	TRBJ1-4	TGTGCCAGCAGTTCTTACTACGGACAGGGAACTAATGAAAAACTGTTTTTT	CASSSYYGQGTNEKLFF
.	TRBV5-1	TRBD1	TRBJ2-7	TGCGCCAGCAGCGACCCACAGGGGCCCAACGAGCAGTACTTC	CASSDPQGPNEQYF
.	TRBV7-8	.	TRBJ1-4	TGTGCCAGCAGCTTAGCCCCCCATGCAACTAATGAAAAACTGTTTTTT	CASSLAPHATNEKLFF
.	TRBV7-6	TRBD1	TRBJ2-3	TGTGCCAGCAGCGGGGGACAGCCAAGCACAGATACGCAGTATTTT	CASSGGQPSTDTQYF
.	TRBV6-2/TRBV6-3	.	TRBJ1-5	TGTGCCAGCAGTCCGCAGGCGACAGACGCCACCAATCAGCCCCAGCATTTT	CASSPQATDATNQPQHF
.	TRBV10-3	.	TRBJ2-3	TGTGCCATCAGTGAGTCACAGGAAGATACGCAGTATTTT	CAISESQEDTQYF
.	TRBV27	TRBD1	TRBJ2-6	TGTGCCAGCAGTACGAACAGGGGGATCAACGTCCTGACTTTC	CASSTNRGINVLTF
few	TRBV18	.	TRBJ1-6	TGTGCCAGCTCACTATTCGGGGAAGGACCCCTCCACTTT	CASSLFGEGPLHF
.	TRBV19	.	TRBJ2-2	TGTGCCAGTAGGAGGCCGACGAACACCGGGGAGCTGTTTTTT	CASRRPTNTGELFF
.	TRBV6-5	.	TRBJ1-5	TGTGCCAGCAGTTACGAAGGGGGCAATCAGCCCCAGCATTTT	CASSYEGGNQPQHF
.	TRBV5-1	.	TRBJ2-1	TGCGCCAGCAGCTACCTACAGGGCGGTGAGCAGTTCTTC	CASSYLQGGEQFF
.	TRBV9	.	TRBJ2-1	TGTGCCAGCAGCGTAGCTATGGGGCCTACCGACAATGAGCAGTTCTTC	CASSVAMGPTDNEQFF
.	TRBV27	TRBD2	TRBJ2-1	TGTGCCAGCAGTTTGGGACTAGCGGTCTACAATGAGCAGTTCTTC	CASSLGLAVYNEQFF
many	TRBV18	TRBD1	TRBJ1-2	TGTGCCAGCTCACCACAACGGACAGGGGAATATGGCTACACCTTC	CASSPQRTGEYGYTF
few	TRBV7-8	.	TRBJ2-7	TGTGCCAGCAGCTTAGTGATAGGACAAAGCTCCTACGAGCAGTACTTC	CASSLVIGQSSYEQYF
.	TRBV7-2	.	TRBJ2-2	TGTGCCAGCAGCTTAGCGCCGGGTGCCGGGGAGCTGTTTTTT	CASSLAPGAGELFF
few	TRBV27	TRBD2	TRBJ2-2	TGTGCCAGCACCAGCGGGAGTGACACCGGGGAGCTGTTTTTT	CASTSGSDTGELFF
.	TRBV4-3	TRBD2	TRBJ2-1	TGCGCCAGCAGCTCAAGTTCTAGCGGATACAATGAGCAGTTCTTC	CASSSSSSGYNEQFF
.	TRBV5-5	.	TRBJ1-6	TGTGCCAGCAGCTTGCCACAGGGCAATTCACCCCTCCACTTT	CASSLPQGNSPLHF
.	TRBV2	.	TRBJ1-4	TGTGCCAGCATAAGGGGAGGTAATGAAAAACTGTTTTTT	CASIRGGNEKLFF
.	TRBV11-2	TRBD1	TRBJ1-4	TGTGCCAGCAGCTTAGCCCGGACAGGGGGGAGGGAAAAACTGTTTTTT	CASSLARTGGREKLFF
.	TRBV10-3	.	TRBJ2-7	TGTGCCATCAGTGAGGCGGTTCCCTACGAGCAGTACTTC	CAISEAVPYEQYF
.	TRBV2	.	TRBJ1-5	TGTGCCAGCCGCCAACATGATAGCAATCAGCCCCAGCATTTT	CASRQHDSNQPQHF
.	TRBV5-1	TRBD2	TRBJ2-7	TGCGCCAGCAGCTTGGGGACTAGCGCGAACTACGAGCAGTACTTC	CASSLGTSANYEQYF
.	TRBV12-3/TRBV12-4	.	TRBJ2-4	TGTGCCAGCAGTGTTAGTAGGGGGAACATTCAGTACTTC	CASSVSRGNIQYF
.	TRBV28	.	TRBJ2-3	TGTGCCAGCGTACGGAGGAGGGCCGGCGGCACAGATACGCAGTATTTT	CASVRRRAGGTDTQYF
.	TRBV3-1/TRBV3-2	TRBD1	TRBJ1-4	TGTGCCAGCAGCCCCCGGGCAGGGGGTGAAAAACTGTTTTTT	CASSPRAGGEKLFF
.	TRBV3-1/TRBV3-2	.	TRBJ1-2	TGTGCCAGCAGCCAACCTGGGAAAGGGGTAGGCTACACCTTC	CASSQPGKGVGYTF
.	TRBV21-1	.	TRBJ1-4	TGCGCCAGCAGCAGTGCGAGACAGGGGCCGCAACCTAATGAAAAACTGTTTTTT	CASSSARQGPQPNEKLFF
.	TRBV6-6	.	TRBJ1-5	TGTGCCAGCAGTACGGGGCCTTCCGGGGGATATCAGCCCCAGCATTTT	CASSTGPSGGYQPQHF
.	TRBV2	.	TRBJ2-2	TGTGCCAGCGGATCGAACGGGGGGCCCACCGGGGAGCTGTTTTTT	CASGSNGGPTGELFF
.	TRBV9	TRBD1	TRBJ2-5	TGTGCCAGCAGCCTTCGACAGGGGGCGGGACAAGAGACCCAGTACTTC	CASSLRQGAGQETQYF
few	TRBV19	.	TRBJ1-2	TGTGCCAGTAGAGATAAGGGAGGGTATGGCTACACCTTC	CASRDKGGYGYTF
.	TRBV5-1	.	TRBJ1-3	TGCGCCAGCAGCTTGACAGCGGCTGCAAACACCATATATTTT	CASSLTAAANTIYF
.	TRBV9	.	TRBJ2-2	TGTGCCAGCAGCGTAGTGGGGGGATCCGGGGAGCTGTTTTTT	CASSVVGGSGELFF
once	TRBV7-2	TRBD1	TRBJ1-2	TGTGCCAGCAGCTTAAGGCCCTCGACAGGGCCCAAGTCCTATGGCTACACCTTC	CASSLRPSTGPKSYGYTF
many	TRBV24-1	.	TRBJ2-7	TGTGCCACCAGTGATGCCACCCGGAGCTCCTACGAGCAGTACTTC	CATSDATRSSYEQYF